This T cell receptor beta chain stems from a study of blood T cell repertoires in COVID-19 (dated by TCRdb to 2019 to 2021). General notes on the study: Collaborator samples came from the United States, Italy and Spain and covered acute and convalescent phases of COVID-19. The dataset comprised deeply sampled blood TCRbeta repertoires from subjects exposed to, actively infected with, or recovered from COVID-19. The samples were drawn from two sources: the first 160 participants of the ongoing ImmuneRACE study, and 950 to 1,500 subjects contributed by 6 global collaborators. Where available, HLA class I and class II types were taken from metadata supplied by the sample provider and were not determined by assay-based typing. The material from the prospective study consisted of cDNA or gDNA derived from T cells, B-cell-depleted T cells, or PBMCs. A freely available public database, intended as a resource for researchers studying the immune response to SARS-CoV-2, is where the repertoires were released. The sample metadata nearly always contained a de-identified subject ID, COVID-19 status, age in years and sex.

Whole blood was collected in K2EDTA tubes by collaborating institutions according to the institutions' own protocols. For TCRbeta analysis, collaborators shipped samples as frozen whole blood, isolated PBMCs, or DNA extracted from either of those sample types. A note on this clone: Its recognized antigen is unknown. No much larger clone is present one base from it, and per-base qualities are unavailable.

The CDR3, cysteine through phenylalanine, is 15 amino acids long. Only the CDR3 part of the read is kept: 45 bases, read in frame from the first base. Deletion took 3 bases off V and 5 bases off J, with a span of 13 bases between the germline ends. CDR1 and CDR2 (MNHEY, SMNVEV) derive from the germline V gene (reference sequence). TCRbeta CDR3 regions were amplified from genomic DNA using the immunoSEQ Assay, a bias-controlled multiplex PCR. In the paper's pipeline: Within the assay, amplification of reference gene primers was used to estimate how many nucleated cells each sample contained. To quantify the absolute abundance of each unique TCRbeta CDR3 rearrangement, sequence reads were collapsed and filtered. For each sample, productive Simpson clonality was calculated as the square root of Simpson's diversity index across productive rearrangements. As stored in TCRdb, this immuneACCESS dataset retains in-frame rearrangements with V and J assigned. A fraction of the clones does not appear; measured against another copy, unresolved V genes explain less than half of the discrepancy, and the remainder lacks a known reason. The DNA was the basis for D and trimming; V, J and clone size are from that table. Here the sample has roughly 160,000 clones; roughly nine tenths occur a single time. The ten biggest clones cover approximately 0.48% of the sample.

Overall results and qualifications from the work: Clinical and demographic metadata were provided uncurated, with the amount varying by source and participant.

Sequencing used peripheral blood. The V and J genes are TRBV27 and TRBJ1-4; the D gene assignment is ambiguous. The sequence came from a man aged 50 or older with acute or convalescent COVID-19. The sequenced DNA is TGTGCCAGCAGTTTCTCCTCCCCGACAAATGAAAAACTGTTTTTT. Its translation reads: CASSFSSPTNEKLFF.